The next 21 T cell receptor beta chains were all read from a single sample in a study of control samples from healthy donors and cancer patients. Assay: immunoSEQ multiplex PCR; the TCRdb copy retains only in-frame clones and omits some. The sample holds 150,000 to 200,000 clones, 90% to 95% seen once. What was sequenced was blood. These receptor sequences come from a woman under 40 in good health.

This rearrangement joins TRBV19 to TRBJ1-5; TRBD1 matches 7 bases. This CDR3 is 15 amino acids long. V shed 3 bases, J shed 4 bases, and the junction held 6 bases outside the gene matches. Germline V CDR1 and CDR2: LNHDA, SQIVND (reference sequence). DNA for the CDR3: TGTGCCAGTAGTATTTATGAACAGGGGAATCAGCCCCAGCATTTT. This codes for CASSIYEQGNQPQHF.

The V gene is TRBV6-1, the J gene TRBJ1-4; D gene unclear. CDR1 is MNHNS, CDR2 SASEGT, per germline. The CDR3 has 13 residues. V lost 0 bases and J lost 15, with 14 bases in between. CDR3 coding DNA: TGTGCCAGCAGTGAAGCGCGCCATCGAACGGTGTTTTTT. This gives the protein CASSEARHRTVFF.

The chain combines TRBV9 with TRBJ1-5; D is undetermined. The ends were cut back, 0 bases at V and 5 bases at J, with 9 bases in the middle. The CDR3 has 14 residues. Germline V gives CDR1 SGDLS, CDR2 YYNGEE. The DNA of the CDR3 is TGTGCCAGCAGCGTAGGGGAACCCTATCAGCCCCAGCATTTT. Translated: CASSVGEPYQPQHF.

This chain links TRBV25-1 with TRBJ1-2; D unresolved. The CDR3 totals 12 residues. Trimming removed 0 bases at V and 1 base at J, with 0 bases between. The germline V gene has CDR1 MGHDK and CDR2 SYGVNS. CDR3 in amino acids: CASSEYNYGYTF. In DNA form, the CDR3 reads TGTGCCAGCAGTGAATATAACTATGGCTACACCTTC.

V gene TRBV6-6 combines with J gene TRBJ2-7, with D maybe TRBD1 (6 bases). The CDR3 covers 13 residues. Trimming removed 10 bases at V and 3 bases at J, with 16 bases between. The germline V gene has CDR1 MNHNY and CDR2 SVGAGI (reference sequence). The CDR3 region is CATLQGEGYEQYF. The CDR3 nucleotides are TGTGCCACCCTACAGGGAGAGGGCTACGAGCAGTACTTC.

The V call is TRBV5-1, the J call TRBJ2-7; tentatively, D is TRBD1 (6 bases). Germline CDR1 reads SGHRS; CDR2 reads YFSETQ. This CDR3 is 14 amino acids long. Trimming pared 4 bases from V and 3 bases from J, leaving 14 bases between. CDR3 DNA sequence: TGCGCCAGCAGCAATAGGGACAAGGACTACGAGCAGTACTTC. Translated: CASSNRDKDYEQYF. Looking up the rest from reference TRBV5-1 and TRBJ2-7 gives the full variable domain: KAGVTQTPRYLIKTRGQQVTLSCSPISGHRSVSWYQQTPGQGLQFLFEYFSETQRNKGNFPGRFSGRQFSNSRSEMNVSTLELGDSALYLCASSNRDKDYEQYFGPGTRLTVT.

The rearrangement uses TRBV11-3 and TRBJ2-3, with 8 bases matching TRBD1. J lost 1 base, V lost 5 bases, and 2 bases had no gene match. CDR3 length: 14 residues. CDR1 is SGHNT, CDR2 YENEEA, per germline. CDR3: CASSATGGTDTQYF. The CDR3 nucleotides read TGTGCCAGCAGCGCGACAGGGGGCACAGATACGCAGTATTTT.

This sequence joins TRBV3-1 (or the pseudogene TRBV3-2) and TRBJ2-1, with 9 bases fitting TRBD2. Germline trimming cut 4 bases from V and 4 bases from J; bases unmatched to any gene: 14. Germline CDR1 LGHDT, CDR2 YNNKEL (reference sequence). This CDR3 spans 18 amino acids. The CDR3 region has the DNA TGTGCCAGCAGCCGGAGGAGAGGGGCGGGAGGGGCATACAATGAGCAGTTCTTC. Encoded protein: CASSRRRGAGGAYNEQFF.

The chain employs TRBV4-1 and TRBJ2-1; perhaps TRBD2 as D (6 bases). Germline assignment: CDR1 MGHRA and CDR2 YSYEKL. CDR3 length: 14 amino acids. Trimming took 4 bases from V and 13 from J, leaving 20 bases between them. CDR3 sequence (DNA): TGCGCCAGCAGCCCCCAAGTCGGGGACTGGGAACAGTTCTTC. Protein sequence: CASSPQVGDWEQFF.

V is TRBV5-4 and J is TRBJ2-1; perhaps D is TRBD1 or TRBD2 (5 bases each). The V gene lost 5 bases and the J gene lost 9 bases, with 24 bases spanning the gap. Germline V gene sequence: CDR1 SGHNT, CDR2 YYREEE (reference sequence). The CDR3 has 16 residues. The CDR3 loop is CASSQKSFFGAGEQFF. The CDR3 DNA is TGTGCCAGCAGTCAGAAGAGCTTTTTCGGGGCTGGTGAGCAGTTCTTC.

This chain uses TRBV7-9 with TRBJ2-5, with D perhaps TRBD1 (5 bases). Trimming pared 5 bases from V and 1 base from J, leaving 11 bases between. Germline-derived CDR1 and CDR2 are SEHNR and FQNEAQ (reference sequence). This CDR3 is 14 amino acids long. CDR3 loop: CASSARQIQETQYF. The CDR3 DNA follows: TGTGCCAGCAGCGCACGACAGATCCAAGAGACCCAGTACTTC. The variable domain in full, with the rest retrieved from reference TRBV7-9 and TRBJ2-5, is DTGVSQNPRHKITKRGQNVTFRCDPISEHNRLYWYRQTLGQGPEFLTYFQNEAQLEKSRLLSDRFSAERPKGSFSTLEIQRTEQGDSAMYLCASSARQIQETQYFGPGTRLLVL.

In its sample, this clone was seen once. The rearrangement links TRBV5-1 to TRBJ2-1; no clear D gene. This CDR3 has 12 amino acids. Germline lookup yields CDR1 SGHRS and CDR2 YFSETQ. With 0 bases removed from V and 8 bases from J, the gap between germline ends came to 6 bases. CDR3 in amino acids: CASSLEQYEQFF. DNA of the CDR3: TGCGCCAGCAGCTTGGAACAGTATGAGCAGTTCTTC.

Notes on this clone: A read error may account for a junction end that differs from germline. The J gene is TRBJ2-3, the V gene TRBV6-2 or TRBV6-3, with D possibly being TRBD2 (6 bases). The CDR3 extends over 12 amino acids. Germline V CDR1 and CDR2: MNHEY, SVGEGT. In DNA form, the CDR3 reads TGTGCCAGCAGCACTAGCAGAGATACGCAGTATTTT. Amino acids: CASSTSRDTQYF.

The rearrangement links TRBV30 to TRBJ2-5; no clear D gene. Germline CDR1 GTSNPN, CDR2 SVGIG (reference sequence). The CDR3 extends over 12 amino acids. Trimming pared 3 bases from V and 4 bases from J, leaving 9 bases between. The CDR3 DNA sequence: TGTGCCTGGAGCCGAAGGCGAGAGACCCAGTACTTC. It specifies CAWSRRRETQYF.

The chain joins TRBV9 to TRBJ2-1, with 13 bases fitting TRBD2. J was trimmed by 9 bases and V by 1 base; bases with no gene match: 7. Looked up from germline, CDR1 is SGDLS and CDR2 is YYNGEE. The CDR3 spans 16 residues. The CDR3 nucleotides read TGTGCCAGCAGCGTATCTAGGACTAGCGGGAGCGGTGAGCAGTTCTTC. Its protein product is CASSVSRTSGSGEQFF.

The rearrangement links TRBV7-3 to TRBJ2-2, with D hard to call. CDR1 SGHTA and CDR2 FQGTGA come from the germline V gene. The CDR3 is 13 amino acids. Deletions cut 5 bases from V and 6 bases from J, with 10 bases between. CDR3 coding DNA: TGTGCCAGCAGCCCTAGGGCTTCCGGGGAGCTGTTTTTT. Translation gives CASSPRASGELFF.

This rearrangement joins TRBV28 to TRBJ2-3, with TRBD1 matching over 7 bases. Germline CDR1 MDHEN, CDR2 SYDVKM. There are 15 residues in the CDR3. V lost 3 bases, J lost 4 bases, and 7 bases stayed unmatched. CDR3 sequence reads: CASSLTGWAPDTQYF. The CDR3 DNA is TGTGCCAGCAGTTTGACAGGGTGGGCCCCAGATACGCAGTATTTT.

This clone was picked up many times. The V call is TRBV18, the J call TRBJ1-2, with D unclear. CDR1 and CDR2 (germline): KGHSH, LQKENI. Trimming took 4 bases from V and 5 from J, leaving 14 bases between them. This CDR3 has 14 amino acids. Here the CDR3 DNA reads TGTGCCAGCTCACACGTCGGGCAGGCTTATGGCTACACCTTC. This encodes CASSHVGQAYGYTF.

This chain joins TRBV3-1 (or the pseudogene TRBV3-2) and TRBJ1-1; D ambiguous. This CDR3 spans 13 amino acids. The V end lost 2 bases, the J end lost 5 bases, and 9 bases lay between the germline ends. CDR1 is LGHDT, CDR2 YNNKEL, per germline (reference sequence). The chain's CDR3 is CASSQRGGTEAFF. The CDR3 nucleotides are TGTGCCAGCAGCCAACGAGGCGGGACTGAAGCTTTCTTT.

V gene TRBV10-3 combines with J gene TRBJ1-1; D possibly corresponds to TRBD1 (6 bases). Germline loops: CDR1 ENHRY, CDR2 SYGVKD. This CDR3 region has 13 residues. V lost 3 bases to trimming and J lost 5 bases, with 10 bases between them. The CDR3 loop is CAISDSGVTEAFF. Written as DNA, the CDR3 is TGTGCCATCAGTGATTCAGGGGTTACTGAAGCTTTCTTT.

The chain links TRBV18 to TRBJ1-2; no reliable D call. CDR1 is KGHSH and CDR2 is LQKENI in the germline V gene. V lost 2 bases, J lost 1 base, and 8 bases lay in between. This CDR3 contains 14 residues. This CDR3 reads CASSPGPVNYGYTF. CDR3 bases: TGTGCCAGCTCACCAGGGCCCGTTAACTATGGCTACACCTTC.